A single sample gave rise to the 32 T cell receptor beta chains below, sequenced in a study of identical twins. TCRdb called the 5' RACE reads again in MiXCR, with one record for every CDR3 protein. Altogether 200,000 to 300,000 distinct CDR3 sequences are present, about 10% being singletons, with the ten largest covering about 9.1%. Sequencing was performed on memory T cells sorted from blood. The receptor set was obtained from a man between 45 and 60 years old in good health.

This clonotype was counted a few times. The CDR3 here is CSARAQATNEKLFF. Written as DNA, the CDR3 is TGCAGTGCTAGGGCCCAAGCAACTAATGAAAAACTGTTTTTT. The genes are TRBV20-1 and TRBJ1-4; D gene unclear. Between the trimmed V and J ends, which lost 3 bases and 0 bases, there was a span of 8 bases. The CDR3 is made up of 14 amino acids. CDR1 is DFQATT and CDR2 is SNEGSKA in the germline V gene (reference sequence).

This sequence joins TRBV4-1 and TRBJ1-1; no firm D call. The V and J ends lost 10 bases and 5 bases respectively, with 14 bases between them. The CDR3 sequence is 12 residues long. Germline-derived CDR1 and CDR2 are MGHRA and YSYEKL. CDR3 bases: TGCGCCACCCGGGCAGGCCAAACTGAAGCTTTCTTT. It specifies CATRAGQTEAFF.

This clonotype occurred many times. The rearrangement links TRBV20-1 to TRBJ2-1; 12 bases are a match to TRBD2. This CDR3 comprises 15 residues. Trimming took 5 bases from V and 5 from J; bases not matched to a gene: 7. CDR1 and CDR2 from the germline V gene are DFQATT and SNEGSKA (reference sequence). CDR3 loop: CSAGGLAGTHNEQFF. The CDR3 DNA reads as TGCAGTGCTGGCGGACTAGCGGGAACACACAATGAGCAGTTCTTC.

This clonotype was seen ten or more times. The rearrangement joins TRBV30 to TRBJ2-2; 8 bases map to TRBD1. The CDR3 extends over 15 amino acids. CDR1 and CDR2 (germline): GTSNPN, SVGIG (reference sequence). With V trimmed by 2 bases and J by 3 bases, 5 bases remained unmatched. The CDR3 sequence: CAWSSGTGHTGELFF. The CDR3 DNA reads TGTGCCTGGAGTTCCGGGACAGGTCACACCGGGGAGCTGTTTTTT.

This clonotype was detected ten times or more. The chain has TRBV6-1 and TRBJ2-1, with TRBD1 matching over 8 bases. The CDR3 length is 15 residues. Trimming at V came to 3 bases and at J to 4 bases, leaving 5 bases not matched to a gene. Germline V lookup: CDR1 MNHNS, CDR2 SASEGT. In nucleotides, the CDR3 is TGTGCCAGCAGTGACCCGGGACAGGAGTACAATGAGCAGTTCTTC. It specifies CASSDPGQEYNEQFF.

The gene calls are TRBV7-2 and TRBJ1-1; 8 bases fit TRBD1. Germline V gives CDR1 SGHTA, CDR2 FQGNSA. The length of the CDR3 is 16 residues. V shed 5 bases, J shed 4 bases, and the junction held 12 bases outside the gene matches. The CDR3 bases are TGTGCCAGCAGCCCACCAGGGGGCCATTTGTTCACTGAAGCTTTCTTT. This sequence encodes CASSPPGGHLFTEAFF.

The V call is TRBV20-1, the J call TRBJ2-1; the D gene could be TRBD1 or TRBD2 (5 bases each). Germline lookup yields CDR1 DFQATT and CDR2 SNEGSKA (reference sequence). Trimming shortened V by 7 bases and J by 6 bases, and 25 bases separated the two germline ends. The CDR3 sequence is 16 residues long. DNA for the CDR3: TGCAGTGTCGGCCTGATAACTCCGATGGGGGTCAATGAGCAGTTCTTC. Residues: CSVGLITPMGVNEQFF.

This clonotype was seen at least ten times. The V and J genes are TRBV5-1 and TRBJ2-1; TRBD2 matches at 9 bases. Trimming took 2 bases from V and 8 from J; bases not matched to a gene: 8. From germline, CDR1 is SGHRS and CDR2 YFSETQ. The CDR3 runs 15 residues. The CDR3 DNA is TGCGCCAGCAGCTTCGGGGCGGGAGGGCCAGATGAGCAGTTCTTC. Its protein product is CASSFGAGGPDEQFF.

This clonotype was found a few times. V gene TRBV5-6 combines with J gene TRBJ2-3; D uncertain. Per germline, CDR1 SGHDT and CDR2 YYEEEE. V gave up 4 bases and J gave up 12 bases, with 12 bases separating them. There are 11 residues in the CDR3. The CDR3 reads CASSQGSAQYF. The DNA of the CDR3 is TGTGCCAGCAGCCAAGGGTCAGCTCAGTATTTT.

The rearrangement links TRBV6-2 or TRBV6-3 to TRBJ2-2; 14 bases line up with TRBD2. V shed 6 bases and J 5 bases; nucleotides not matched to a gene: 17. This CDR3 spans 20 amino acids. Per the germline V gene, CDR1 is MNHEY and CDR2 is SVGEGT. This chain's CDR3 is CASRQLPGLAGASWTGELFF. In nucleotides, the CDR3 is TGTGCCAGCAGGCAACTCCCGGGACTAGCGGGGGCCAGTTGGACCGGGGAGCTGTTTTTT.

The sample holds many counts of this clonotype. The chain is built from TRBV11-1 and TRBJ1-4; D uncertain. The CDR3 totals 13 residues. Trimming took off 3 bases at V and 4 bases at J, with 6 bases between the two ends. The germline V gene has CDR1 SGHAT and CDR2 FQDESV (reference sequence). The CDR3 loop reads CASSLWNNEKLFF. As DNA, the CDR3 is TGTGCCAGCAGCTTGTGGAATAATGAAAAACTGTTTTTT.

This clonotype was counted between two and nine times. V and J are TRBV7-2 and TRBJ2-7; no firm D call. This CDR3 comprises 13 residues. V dropped 5 bases and J dropped 3 bases, with 11 bases sitting between them. Germline V gene data show CDR1 as SGHTA and CDR2 as FQGNSA. The CDR3 protein is CASSPRAFYEQYF. CDR3 in DNA: TGTGCCAGCAGCCCTAGGGCTTTCTACGAGCAGTACTTC.

This clonotype was seen many times. The chain combines TRBV18 with TRBJ2-1; 8 bases are shared with TRBD2. CDR1 is KGHSH and CDR2 is LQKENI in the germline V gene. V lost 10 bases, J lost 3 bases, and 11 bases stayed unmatched. CDR3 length: 15 residues. CDR3 nucleotide sequence: TGTGCCACCAACGGGGGGGCCGCACGCTACAATGAGCAGTTCTTC. It codes for CATNGGAARYNEQFF.

The chain uses TRBV7-2 and TRBJ2-7, with D unclear. This CDR3 region has 12 residues. Germline V gene sequence: CDR1 SGHTA, CDR2 FQGNSA. Trimming cost V 2 bases and J 5 bases, with 7 bases left between them. DNA of the CDR3: TGTGCCAGCAGCTTATGGGCAGACGAGCAGTACTTC. Translating it yields CASSLWADEQYF.

The table lists this clonotype with many counts. V and J are TRBV5-1 and TRBJ2-7; tentative D call: TRBD1 (6 bases). Germline V gene data show CDR1 as SGHRS and CDR2 as YFSETQ. This CDR3 has 13 residues. V was trimmed by 4 bases and J by 6 bases, leaving 14 bases between them. The CDR3 region is CASSRGTGGEQYF. DNA of the CDR3: TGCGCCAGCAGCAGGGGGACGGGCGGCGAGCAGTACTTC.

The table lists this clonotype with many counts. This chain uses TRBV18 with TRBJ2-1; TRBD1 aligns across 8 bases. CDR1 and CDR2 from the germline V gene are KGHSH and LQKENI. V trimming: 4 bases; J trimming: 8 bases; junction bases outside the gene matches: 7. The CDR3 runs 14 residues. CDR3 in amino acids: CASSLRQGMDEQFF. DNA for the CDR3: TGTGCCAGCTCACTCCGACAGGGGATGGATGAGCAGTTCTTC. Variable domain in full (rest from reference TRBV18 and TRBJ2-1): NAGVMQNPRHLVRRRGQEARLRCSPMKGHSHVYWYRQLPEEGLKFMVYLQKENIIDESGMPKERFSAEFPKEGPSILRIQQVVRGDSAAYFCASSLRQGMDEQFFGPGTRLTVL.

The genes are TRBV4-3 and TRBJ2-7, with D possibly being TRBD1 (5 bases). CDR1 and CDR2 from the germline V gene are LGHNA and YSLEER. The length of the CDR3 is 17 residues. V was cut by 0 bases and J by 4 bases, with 19 bases left in between. In DNA, the CDR3 is TGCGCCAGCAGCCAAGAATCCACTCCTGGGGCCCGGTACGAGCAGTACTTC. Translating it yields CASSQESTPGARYEQYF.

The chain is built from TRBV29-1 and TRBJ1-1; D may be TRBD1 (6 bases). V dropped 7 bases and J dropped 0 bases, with 9 bases sitting between them. The germline CDR1 and CDR2 sequences are SQVTM and ANQGSEA. The CDR3 extends over 12 amino acids. The CDR3 loop reads CSGDTLNTEAFF. The CDR3 DNA follows: TGCAGCGGGGACACACTGAACACTGAAGCTTTCTTT.

This clonotype was recorded at least ten times. The chain uses TRBV14 and TRBJ2-1; the D gene is possibly TRBD2 (5 bases). With 4 bases removed from V and 7 bases from J, the gap between germline ends came to 11 bases. The CDR3 is 13 residues long. Germline loops: CDR1 SGHDN, CDR2 FVKESK. Here the CDR3 reads CASSRGRRNEQFF. CDR3 nucleotides: TGTGCCAGCAGCCGCGGAAGGAGGAATGAGCAGTTCTTC.

This clonotype was observed many times. V and J are TRBV12-3 or TRBV12-4 and TRBJ2-7; 11 nucleotides align to TRBD1. Losses at the gene ends were 4 bases for V and 4 bases for J; bases not matched to a gene: 15. The length of the CDR3 is 18 residues. The CDR3 nucleotides are TGTGCCAGCAGTTCCCAAAATCCAACCGGGACAGGGGGTTACGAGCAGTACTTC. Its translation is CASSSQNPTGTGGYEQYF.

This clonotype was seen ten or more times. This chain uses TRBV4-3 with TRBJ2-1; D might be TRBD1 (6 bases). The CDR3 sequence is 18 residues long. Trimming removed 0 bases at V and 6 bases at J, with 21 bases between. Germline CDR1 and CDR2: LGHNA and YSLEER. For the CDR3, the DNA is TGCGCCAGCAGCCAAGATCTTTTGGGGCGATTGGGGGCCAATGAGCAGTTCTTC. As protein: CASSQDLLGRLGANEQFF.

This clonotype was observed at least ten times. The chain is built from TRBV6-5 and TRBJ2-7; D ambiguous. V was clipped by 6 bases and J by 0 bases, with 9 bases between them. Germline loops: CDR1 MNHEY, CDR2 SVGAGI. This CDR3 has 13 amino acids. CDR3 in DNA: TGTGCCAGCAGCCCGACAAACTCCTACGAGCAGTACTTC. This translates into CASSPTNSYEQYF.

This clonotype showed up many times. The V and J genes are TRBV10-3 and TRBJ2-5; either TRBD1 or TRBD2 may supply D (5 bases each). V was shortened by 3 bases and J by 2 bases, with 10 bases between the two germline ends. Germline V gene data show CDR1 as ENHRY and CDR2 as SYGVKD. This CDR3 has 14 amino acids. The CDR3 DNA sequence: TGTGCCATCAGTGAAGGGACGAAACAAGAGACCCAGTACTTC. This encodes CAISEGTKQETQYF.

This clonotype has ten or more counts. The chain joins TRBV6-2 or TRBV6-3 to TRBJ2-1; 8 bases fit TRBD2. V lost 1 base, J lost 7 bases, and 6 bases stayed unmatched. Germline assignment: CDR1 MNHEY and CDR2 SVGEGT. The CDR3 extends over 15 amino acids. The CDR3 DNA reads as TGTGCCAGCAGTTACTGGACTAGCTTGGGGAATGAGCAGTTCTTC. Its protein is CASSYWTSLGNEQFF.

This clonotype was recorded at least ten times. The chain combines TRBV27 with TRBJ1-6; D is ambiguous. Between the trimmed V and J ends, which lost 3 bases and 5 bases, there was a span of 8 bases. The CDR3 runs to 14 residues. The germline gives CDR1 MNHEY, CDR2 SMNVEV (reference sequence). The CDR3 DNA reads TGTGCCAGCAGTTTCTTACAGAATAATTCACCCCTCCACTTT. This translates into CASSFLQNNSPLHF.

By share of the sample, this clonotype is medium-sized. The gene calls are TRBV5-6 and TRBJ2-7; the D gene is possibly TRBD1 (6 bases). V gave up 4 bases and J gave up 0 bases, with 11 bases separating them. Germline V CDR1 and CDR2: SGHDT, YYEEEE. The CDR3 has 14 amino acids. The CDR3 nucleotides read TGTGCCAGCAGCCCGGACAGACGCTCCTACGAGCAGTACTTC. Translation gives CASSPDRRSYEQYF.

This clonotype came up many times. The rearrangement links TRBV5-1 to TRBJ2-1; D not resolved. The germline V gene has CDR1 SGHRS and CDR2 YFSETQ. This CDR3 is built from 16 residues. Trimming pared 4 bases from V and 0 bases from J, leaving 14 bases between. CDR3 residues: CASSPLEYSSYNEQFF. CDR3 nucleotide sequence: TGCGCCAGCAGCCCCCTAGAGTACAGCTCCTACAATGAGCAGTTCTTC. Looking up the rest from reference TRBV5-1 and TRBJ2-1 gives the full variable domain: KAGVTQTPRYLIKTRGQQVTLSCSPISGHRSVSWYQQTPGQGLQFLFEYFSETQRNKGNFPGRFSGRQFSNSRSEMNVSTLELGDSALYLCASSPLEYSSYNEQFFGPGTRLTVL.

This clonotype was counted ten times or more. The gene calls are TRBV4-2 and TRBJ2-1; D might be TRBD2 (5 bases). V was shortened by 0 bases and J by 4 bases, with 10 bases between the two germline ends. Germline loops: CDR1 LGHNA, CDR2 YNFKEQ. CDR3 size: 15 residues. The CDR3 loop is CASSQERASYNEQFF. CDR3 in DNA: TGTGCCAGCAGCCAAGAGCGGGCGTCTTACAATGAGCAGTTCTTC.

This clonotype showed up just a few times. This chain's CDR3 is CASSQGVSGFLAKNIQYF. The DNA of the CDR3 is TGCGCCAGCAGCCAAGGAGTGAGCGGTTTCTTAGCCAAAAACATTCAGTACTTC. The V call is TRBV4-1, the J call TRBJ2-4, with D possibly being TRBD2 (5 bases). The V end was cut by 1 base, the J end by 0 bases, with 16 bases between. The CDR3 is 18 amino acids. From germline, CDR1 is MGHRA and CDR2 YSYEKL.

V usage is TRBV28 and J usage is TRBJ2-5; tentative D call: TRBD2 (5 bases). The CDR3 runs to 14 residues. CDR1 MDHEN and CDR2 SYDVKM come from the germline V gene. V shed 1 base and J shed 4 bases, with 10 bases lying between them. The CDR3: CASSLFGGGETQYF. CDR3 DNA: TGTGCCAGCAGTTTATTCGGCGGAGGAGAGACCCAGTACTTC.

This clonotype was counted ten times or more. The genes are TRBV20-1 and TRBJ1-6; 7 bases line up with TRBD1. This CDR3 contains 13 residues. The germline V gene has CDR1 DFQATT and CDR2 SNEGSKA (reference sequence). After removal of 5 bases from V and 8 bases from J, the junction contained 6 bases not matched to a gene. The CDR3 spells CSALQGFYSPLHF. For the CDR3, the DNA is TGCAGTGCTCTACAGGGGTTTTATTCACCCCTCCACTTT.

This clonotype was seen a few times. V and J are TRBV24-1 and TRBJ1-1; 7 nucleotides line up with TRBD1. The J segment lost 7 bases and the V segment lost 10 bases, leaving 5 bases of the junction unmatched. The CDR3 contains 11 residues. Germline V lookup: CDR1 KGHDR, CDR2 SFDVKD. In nucleotides, the CDR3 is TGTGCCACAGGGACAGAAGGTGAAGCTTTCTTT. Translation gives CATGTEGEAFF.